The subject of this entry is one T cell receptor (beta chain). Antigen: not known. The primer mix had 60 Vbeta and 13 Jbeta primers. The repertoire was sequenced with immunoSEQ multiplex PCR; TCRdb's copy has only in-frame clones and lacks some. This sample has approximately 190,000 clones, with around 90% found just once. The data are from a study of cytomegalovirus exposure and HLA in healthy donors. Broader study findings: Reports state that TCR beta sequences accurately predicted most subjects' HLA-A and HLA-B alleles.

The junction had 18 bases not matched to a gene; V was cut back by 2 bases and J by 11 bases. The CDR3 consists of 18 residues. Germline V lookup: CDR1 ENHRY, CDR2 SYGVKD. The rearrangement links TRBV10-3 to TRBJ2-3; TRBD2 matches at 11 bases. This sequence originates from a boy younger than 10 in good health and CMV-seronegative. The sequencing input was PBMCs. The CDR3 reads CAISERPVLVAGGRGQYF. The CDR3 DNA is TGTGCCATCAGTGAGCGCCCCGTTTTGGTAGCGGGGGGGCGGGGGCAGTATTTT.